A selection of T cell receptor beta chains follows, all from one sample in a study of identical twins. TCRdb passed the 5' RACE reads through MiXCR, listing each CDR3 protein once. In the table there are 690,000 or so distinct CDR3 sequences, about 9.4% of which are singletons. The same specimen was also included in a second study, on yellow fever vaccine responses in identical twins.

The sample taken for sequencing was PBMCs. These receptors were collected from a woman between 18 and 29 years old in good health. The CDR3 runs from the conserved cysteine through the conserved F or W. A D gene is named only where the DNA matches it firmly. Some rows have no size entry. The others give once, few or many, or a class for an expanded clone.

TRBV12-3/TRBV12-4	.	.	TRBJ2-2	CASTERIVNTGELFF	TGTGCCAGCACCGAGCGTATAGTGAACACCGGGGAGCTGTTTTTT
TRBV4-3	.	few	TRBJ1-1	CASSQDGQLNTEAFF	TGCGCCAGCAGCCAAGATGGGCAGCTGAACACTGAAGCTTTCTTT
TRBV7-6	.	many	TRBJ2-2	CASSLGKYTGELFF	TGTGCCAGCAGCTTGGGAAAATACACCGGGGAGCTGTTTTTT
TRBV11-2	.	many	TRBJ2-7	CASSLELGTYEQYF	TGTGCCAGCAGCTTAGAGCTCGGAACCTACGAGCAGTACTTC
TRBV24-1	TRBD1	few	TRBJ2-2	CATSDFRTGRGELFF	TGTGCCACCAGTGACTTCCGGACAGGGCGCGGGGAGCTGTTTTTT
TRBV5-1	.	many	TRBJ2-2	CASSRDQAGELFF	TGCGCCAGCAGCCGGGATCAGGCCGGGGAGCTGTTTTTT
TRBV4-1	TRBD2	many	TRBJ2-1	CASSQTGAGFSYNEQFF	TGCGCCAGCAGTCAAACTGGAGCGGGATTTAGCTACAATGAGCAGTTCTTC
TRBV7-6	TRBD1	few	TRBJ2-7	CASSPQTGTGYEQYF	TGTGCCAGCAGCCCCCAAACGGGGACAGGCTACGAGCAGTACTTC
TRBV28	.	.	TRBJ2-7	CASIDGDSYEQYF	TGTGCCAGCATCGACGGGGACTCCTACGAGCAGTACTTC
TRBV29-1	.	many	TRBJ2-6	CSVDAGANVLTF	TGCAGCGTTGATGCCGGGGCCAACGTCCTGACTTTC
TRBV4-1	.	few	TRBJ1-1	CASSQRRDTEAFF	TGCGCCAGCAGCCAAAGGCGAGACACTGAAGCTTTCTTT
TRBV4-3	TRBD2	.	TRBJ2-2	CASSQREIAGGLTGELFF	TGCGCCAGCAGCCAACGCGAAATAGCGGGAGGGCTCACCGGGGAGCTGTTTTTT
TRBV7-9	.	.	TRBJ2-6	CASSLQLAGANVLTF	TGTGCCAGCAGCTTACAGCTTGCTGGGGCCAACGTCCTGACTTTC
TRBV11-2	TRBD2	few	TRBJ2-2	CASSLPGLATGELFF	TGTGCCAGCAGCTTACCGGGACTAGCAACCGGGGAGCTGTTTTTT
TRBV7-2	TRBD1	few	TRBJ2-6	CASSLQGGGANVLTF	TGTGCCAGCAGTTTACAGGGGGGAGGGGCCAACGTCCTGACTTTC
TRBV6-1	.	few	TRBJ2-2	CASSQETGGELFF	TGTGCCAGCAGCCAAGAGACGGGAGGGGAGCTGTTTTTT
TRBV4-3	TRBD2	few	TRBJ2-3	CASSQGGTSGSTDTQYF	TGCGCCAGCAGCCAAGGGGGGACTAGCGGTAGCACAGATACGCAGTATTTT
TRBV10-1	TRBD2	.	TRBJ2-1	CASSVSSGSGQFF	TGCGCCAGCAGTGTTTCTAGCGGGAGCGGGCAGTTCTTC
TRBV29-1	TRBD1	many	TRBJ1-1	CSVGDRGNTEAFF	TGCAGCGTTGGCGACAGGGGTAACACTGAAGCTTTCTTT
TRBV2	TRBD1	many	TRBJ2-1	CASRLTGDRDNEQFF	TGTGCCAGCAGGCTAACAGGGGATCGGGACAATGAGCAGTTCTTC
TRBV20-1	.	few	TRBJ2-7	CSARDILTRYEQYF	TGCAGTGCTAGAGATATATTAACCCGTTACGAGCAGTACTTC
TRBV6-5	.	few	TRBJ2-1	CASSNENEQFF	TGTGCCAGCAGTAATGAGAATGAGCAGTTCTTC
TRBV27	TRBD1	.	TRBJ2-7	CASSFSDSTGGYEQYF	TGTGCCAGCAGTTTTTCCGACTCGACAGGGGGCTACGAGCAGTACTTC
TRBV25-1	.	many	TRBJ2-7	CASREVGGYEQYF	TGTGCCAGCAGAGAGGTGGGGGGCTACGAGCAGTACTTC
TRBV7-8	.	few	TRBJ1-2	CASFPFRGRGEYGYTF	TGTGCCAGCTTTCCGTTCAGGGGCCGAGGGGAATATGGCTACACCTTC
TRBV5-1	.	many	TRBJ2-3	CASSLADSRGTDTQYF	TGCGCCAGCAGCTTGGCGGACAGCCGAGGGACAGATACGCAGTATTTT
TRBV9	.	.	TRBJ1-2	CASSVVPAGSYGYTF	TGTGCCAGCAGCGTAGTCCCGGCAGGGTCCTATGGCTACACCTTC